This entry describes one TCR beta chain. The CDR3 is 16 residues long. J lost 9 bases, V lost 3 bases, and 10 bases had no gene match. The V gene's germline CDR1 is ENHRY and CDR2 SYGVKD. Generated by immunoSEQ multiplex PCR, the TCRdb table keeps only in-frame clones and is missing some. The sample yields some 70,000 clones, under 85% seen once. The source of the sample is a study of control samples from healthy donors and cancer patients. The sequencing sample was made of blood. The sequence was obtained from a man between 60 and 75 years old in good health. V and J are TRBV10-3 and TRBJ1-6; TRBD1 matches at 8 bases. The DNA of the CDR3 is TGTGCCATCAGTGAACAAGGACAGGGAAACGGTTCACCCCTCCACTTT. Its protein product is CAISEQGQGNGSPLHF.